The rows below give T cell receptor beta chains drawn from one sample of a study of cytomegalovirus exposure and HLA in healthy donors. Clones were sequenced by immunoSEQ multiplex PCR, and TCRdb holds only the in-frame ones, with some missing. Among a few hundred thousand clones listed, 80% were seen once. The source material was PBMCs. These receptors came from a girl aged 2 to 10 in good health and CMV-seronegative. Both conserved end residues are trimmed from each CDR3. Fields, in order: V gene, J gene, CDR3 protein.

>TRBV28|TRBJ2-5
ASSSGGGAGETQY
>TRBV5-1|TRBJ2-5
ASILGGAGGETQY
>TRBV28|TRBJ2-2
ASSSGQNTGELF
>TRBV7-6|TRBJ2-5
ASSLGPGGETQY
>TRBV7-3|TRBJ2-1
ASSSGSYNEQF
>TRBV18|TRBJ1-5
ASSSTEQSLNQPQH
>TRBV4-2|TRBJ1-5
ASSQDLQANQPQH
>TRBV5-4|TRBJ2-3
ASSSGFRTDTQY
>TRBV18|TRBJ2-1
ASSPIGRAGNYNEQF
>TRBV9|TRBJ2-3
ASSGRLAGTTDTQY
>TRBV2|TRBJ2-1
ASTPNPASGGRNEQF
>TRBV6-5|TRBJ1-5
ASSYSGGVDQPQH
>TRBV2|TRBJ1-5
ASSAGQGNQPQH
>TRBV4-2|TRBJ2-2
ASSQDNFSRRELF
>TRBV7-7|TRBJ2-5
ASSLGTGGETQY
>TRBV2|TRBJ2-7
ASLSGGIGQY
>TRBV5-1|TRBJ2-7
ASSLSPGGVLREQY
>TRBV6-4|TRBJ2-3
ASSLTFSTDTQY
>TRBV5-1|TRBJ2-3
ASSSPTRDSTSTDTQY
>TRBV6-1|TRBJ2-1
ASSEGQGSYNEQF
>TRBV18|TRBJ2-7
ASSPGQGREEQY
>TRBV2|TRBJ1-4
ASSVREGGANEKLF
>TRBV5-1|TRBJ2-7
ASSLETGTSLEQY
>TRBV13|TRBJ1-2
ASSLYKGANGYT
>TRBV10-3|TRBJ1-2
AITADTGYGYT
>TRBV7-6|TRBJ1-5
ASSLTAGSHQPQH
>TRBV7-9|TRBJ1-1
ASSWGGAGTEAF
>TRBV9|TRBJ2-5
AGSRNGGSRETQY
>TRBV6-6|TRBJ2-6
ASLESGANVLT
>TRBV11-2|TRBJ2-4
ASSFRIAKNIQY
>TRBV6-1|.
ATLQGLEQY
>TRBV7-6|TRBJ1-2
ASSHRGRTRRAYGYT
>TRBV4-1|TRBJ2-7
ASSLRQGPYEQY
>TRBV4-2|TRBJ2-1
ASSLGVARDYYNEQF
>TRBV6-4|TRBJ1-5
ASSVGRDSNQPQH
>TRBV19|TRBJ2-7
ASSIGGTGAYEQY
>TRBV28|TRBJ1-5
ASSLFFETRNQPQH
>TRBV5-6|TRBJ2-2
ASSITGAAGELF
>TRBV28|TRBJ1-1
ASSYIGNTEAF
>TRBV7-9|TRBJ1-2
ASSPSWDREDGYT
>TRBV19|TRBJ2-7
ASSIGLSGTGRRYEQY
>TRBV5-1|TRBJ2-3
ASIPEGKAIDTQY
>TRBV6-6|TRBJ2-1
ASTVTPSGSYNEQF
>TRBV6-6|TRBJ1-5
ASTLTGANQPQH
>TRBV6-1|TRBJ1-5
ASATDYSNQPQH
>TRBV7-9|TRBJ2-7
ASSWTGGGYEQY
>TRBV6-4|TRBJ1-2
ASSDSAGGRYGYT
>TRBV28|TRBJ1-2
ASSLRVSVYGYT
>TRBV4-2|TRBJ1-1
ASSQGKGAGVLIMGTEAF
>TRBV27|TRBJ2-3
ASSFSTRYTDTQY
>TRBV4-2|TRBJ2-5
ASSLTGTSGEETQY
>TRBV19|TRBJ1-5
ASKPVNQGAGNQPQH